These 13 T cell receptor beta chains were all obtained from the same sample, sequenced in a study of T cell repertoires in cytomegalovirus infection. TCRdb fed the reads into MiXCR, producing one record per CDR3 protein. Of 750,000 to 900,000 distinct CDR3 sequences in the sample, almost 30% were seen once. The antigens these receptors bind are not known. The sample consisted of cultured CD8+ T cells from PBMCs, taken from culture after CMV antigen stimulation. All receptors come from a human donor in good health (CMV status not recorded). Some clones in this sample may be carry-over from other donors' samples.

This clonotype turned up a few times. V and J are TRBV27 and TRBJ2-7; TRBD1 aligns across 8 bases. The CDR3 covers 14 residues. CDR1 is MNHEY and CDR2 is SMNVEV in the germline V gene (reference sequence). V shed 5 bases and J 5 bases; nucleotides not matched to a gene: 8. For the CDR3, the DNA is TGTGCCAGCAGTCCCGGACAGGGTCGACACGAGCAGTACTTC. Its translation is CASSPGQGRHEQYF.

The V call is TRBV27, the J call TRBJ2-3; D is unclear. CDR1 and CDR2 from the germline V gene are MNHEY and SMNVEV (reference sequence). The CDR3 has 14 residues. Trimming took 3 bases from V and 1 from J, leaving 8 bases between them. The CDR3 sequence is CASSLRWGTDTQYF. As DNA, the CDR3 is TGTGCCAGCAGTTTGAGGTGGGGCACAGATACGCAGTATTTT.

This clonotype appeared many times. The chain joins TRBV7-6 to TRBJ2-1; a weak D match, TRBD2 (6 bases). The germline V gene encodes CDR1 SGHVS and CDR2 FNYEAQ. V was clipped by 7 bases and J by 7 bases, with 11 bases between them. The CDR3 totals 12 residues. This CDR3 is CASTSAGNEQFF. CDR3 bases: TGTGCCAGCACCTCTGCGGGGAATGAGCAGTTCTTC.

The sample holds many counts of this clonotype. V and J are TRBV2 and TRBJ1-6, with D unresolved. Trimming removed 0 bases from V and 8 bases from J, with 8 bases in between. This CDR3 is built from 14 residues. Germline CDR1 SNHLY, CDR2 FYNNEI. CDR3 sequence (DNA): TGTGCCAGCAGTGAAGCGAGGAACCATTCACCCCTCCACTTT. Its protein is CASSEARNHSPLHF.

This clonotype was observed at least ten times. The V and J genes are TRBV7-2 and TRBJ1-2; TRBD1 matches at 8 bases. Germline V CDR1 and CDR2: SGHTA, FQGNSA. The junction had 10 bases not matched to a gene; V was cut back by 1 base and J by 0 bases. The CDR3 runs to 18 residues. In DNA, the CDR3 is TGTGCCAGCAGCTTAGTGGGTCAGGGGGCGCTCCCTAACTATGGCTACACCTTC. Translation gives CASSLVGQGALPNYGYTF.

The CDR3 protein is CASSTTSGESSYNEQFF. The DNA of the CDR3 is TGTGCCAGCAGCACAACTAGCGGGGAGAGCTCCTACAATGAGCAGTTCTTC. The rearrangement links TRBV7-9 to TRBJ2-1; 10 nucleotides align to TRBD2. The CDR3 has 17 residues. Germline lookup yields CDR1 SEHNR and CDR2 FQNEAQ (reference sequence). The V and J ends lost 5 bases and 0 bases, in that order; junction bases with no gene match: 7.

CDR3 residues: CASSLKGTDKRTEAFF. The CDR3 nucleotides are TGTGCCAGCAGTTTAAAAGGCACAGATAAGAGGACTGAAGCTTTCTTT. The chain couples TRBV28 to TRBJ1-1; no clear D. Germline CDR1 reads MDHEN; CDR2 reads SYDVKM. CDR3 length equals 16 residues. V gave up 2 bases and J gave up 5 bases, with 18 bases separating them.

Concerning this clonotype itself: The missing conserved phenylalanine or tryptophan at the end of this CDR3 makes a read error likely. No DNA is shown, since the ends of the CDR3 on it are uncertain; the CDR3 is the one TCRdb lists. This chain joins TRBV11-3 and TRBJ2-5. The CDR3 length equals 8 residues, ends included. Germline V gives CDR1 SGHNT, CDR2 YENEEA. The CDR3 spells CASSLDPL.

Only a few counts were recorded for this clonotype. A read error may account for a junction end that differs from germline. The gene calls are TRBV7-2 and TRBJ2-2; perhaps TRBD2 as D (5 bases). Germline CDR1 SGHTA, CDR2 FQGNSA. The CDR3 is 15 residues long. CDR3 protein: CASTLLGSNTGELFF. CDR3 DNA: TGTGCCAGCACCTTACTAGGGAGTAACACCGGGGAGCTGTTTTTT.

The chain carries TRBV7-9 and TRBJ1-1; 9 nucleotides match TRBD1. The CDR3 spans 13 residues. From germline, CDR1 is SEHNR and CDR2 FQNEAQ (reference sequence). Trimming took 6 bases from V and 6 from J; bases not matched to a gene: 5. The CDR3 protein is CASRGTGFPEAFF. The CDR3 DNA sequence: TGTGCCAGCAGGGGGACAGGGTTCCCTGAAGCTTTCTTT.

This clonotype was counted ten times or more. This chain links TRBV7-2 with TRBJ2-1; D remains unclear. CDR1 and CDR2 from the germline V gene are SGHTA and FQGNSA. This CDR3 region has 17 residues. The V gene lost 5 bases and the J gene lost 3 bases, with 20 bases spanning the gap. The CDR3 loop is CASSLDPLRLIYNEQFF. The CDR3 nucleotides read TGTGCCAGCAGCCTGGACCCTCTTCGTCTGATCTACAATGAGCAGTTCTTC.

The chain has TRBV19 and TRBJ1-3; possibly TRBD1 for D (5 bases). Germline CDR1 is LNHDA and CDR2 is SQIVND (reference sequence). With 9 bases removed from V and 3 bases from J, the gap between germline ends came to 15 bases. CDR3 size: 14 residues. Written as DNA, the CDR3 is TGTGCCAGCACCCAGGGAAGGGATGGAAACACCATATATTTT. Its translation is CASTQGRDGNTIYF.

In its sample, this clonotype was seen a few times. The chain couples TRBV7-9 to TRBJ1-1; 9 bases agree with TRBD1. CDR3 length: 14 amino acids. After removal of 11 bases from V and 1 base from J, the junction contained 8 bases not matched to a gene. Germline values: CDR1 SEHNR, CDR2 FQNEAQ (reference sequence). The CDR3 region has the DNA TGTGCCGGCCGGGACAGGGCGGCGAACACTGAAGCTTTCTTT. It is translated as CAGRDRAANTEAFF.